The source of this T cell receptor (beta chain) is a study of blood T cell repertoires in COVID-19. Whole-study context: In each case, the material was cDNA or gDNA derived from T cells, B-cell-depleted T cells, or PBMCs.

Here immunoSEQ multiplex PCR was the method, and the copy in TCRdb shows in-frame clones only, minus some. The sample yields approximately 400,000 clones, around 83% seen once. V lost 4 bases and J lost 2; bases outside the gene matches: 6. The CDR3 totals 16 residues. CDR1 is LNHDA and CDR2 is SQIVND in the germline V gene (reference sequence). The sequencing sample was made of PBMCs or T cells enriched from blood (not recorded which). The clonotype comes from a woman aged 45-59 years who had recovered from COVID-19. The rearrangement joins TRBV19 to TRBJ2-3, with 10 bases that match TRBD2. The CDR3 DNA is TGTGCCAGTAGTACGGGGACTAGCGCTTCCACAGATACGCAGTATTTT. This codes for CASSTGTSASTDTQYF.